The sequence of this T cell receptor (beta chain) was determined in a study of beta chain features in type 1 diabetes. Whole-study findings and limits: Significant though moderate, a shortening of TCRB CDR3s appeared in all four CD4+ subsets of Type 1 diabetes patients.

Investigators reverse transcribed all isolated RNA, so they sequenced expressed TCRB transcripts. Sequencing used immunoSEQ multiplex PCR; TCRdb keeps in-frame clones, though not all of them. The repertoire has over 150,000 clones, about 13% of them found once; the top ten carry roughly 0.56%. The V segment lost 7 bases and the J segment 8 bases; nucleotides outside the gene matches: 8. The CDR3 runs to 13 residues. CDR1 and CDR2 (germline): SQVTM, ANQGSEA. This clone turned up a few times. The antigen remains undetermined. The origin of this receptor is a woman under 30 in good health. The sample comprised central memory CD4+ T cells from blood. The chain has TRBV29-1 and TRBJ2-1, with 10 bases lining up with TRBD2. CDR3 protein: CSGSGRAFHEQFF. CDR3 in DNA: TGCAGCGGGAGCGGGAGGGCTTTCCATGAGCAGTTCTTC.